These T cell receptor beta chains were read from a single sample in a study of CD8+ T cells in alopecia areata. TCRdb's table, derived via immunoSEQ multiplex PCR, lists solely in-frame clones and lacks some. The sample consists of some 220,000 clones, 50% to 70% of them appearing once. This sample comprised CD4+ T cells sorted from blood, obtained at week 4, from a patient treated with tofacitinib. These receptors were collected from a human donor with alopecia areata. The CDR3 runs from the conserved cysteine through the conserved F or W. The D gene is left open where the match is weak. The size field is filled for only some rows; it gives once, few, many or a size class.

DNA: TGCAGCGTTGCGGGAAGGGTGTCTACGAACGGCTACACCTTC
CDR3: CSVAGRVSTNGYTF
D: -
V: TRBV29-1
size: -
J: TRBJ1-2

DNA: TGCGCCAGCAGCCATCCCGGGCCTCTCACCGGGGAGCTGTTTTTT
CDR3: CASSHPGPLTGELFF
D: -
V: TRBV4-3
size: -
J: TRBJ2-2

DNA: TGTGCCACCAGCATATCCAGGGGGCACTATGGCTACACCTTC
CDR3: CATSISRGHYGYTF
D: TRBD1
V: TRBV15
size: -
J: TRBJ1-2

DNA: TGTGCCTCCCAACCGGAATATGGCTACACCTTC
CDR3: CASQPEYGYTF
D: -
V: TRBV30
size: -
J: TRBJ1-2

DNA: TGTGCCTGGAGTTCAGGGAATGGCTACACCTTC
CDR3: CAWSSGNGYTF
D: -
V: TRBV30
size: -
J: TRBJ1-2

DNA: TGTGCCAGCAGCACGGGACAGGGGGTCAATGAGCAGTTCTTC
CDR3: CASSTGQGVNEQFF
D: TRBD1
V: TRBV11-2
size: -
J: TRBJ2-1

DNA: TGTGCCAGCAGTGACTACGGAGAGACCCAGTACTTC
CDR3: CASSDYGETQYF
D: -
V: TRBV6-1
size: -
J: TRBJ2-5

DNA: TGTGCCAGCAGGGACGCCGGGGAGGGCACTGAAGCTTTCTTT
CDR3: CASRDAGEGTEAFF
D: -
V: TRBV6-5
size: -
J: TRBJ1-1

DNA: TGTGCCAGCTCATCAGGACAGGTGTCGGATGAGCAGTTCTTC
CDR3: CASSSGQVSDEQFF
D: TRBD1
V: TRBV18
size: few
J: TRBJ2-1

DNA: TGTGCCAGCAGTTACCCCAGCACCGGGGAGCTGTTTTTT
CDR3: CASSYPSTGELFF
D: -
V: TRBV6-6
size: once
J: TRBJ2-2

DNA: TGTGCCAGCAGCCCAGGGGCGGAGAACACTGAAGCTTTCTTT
CDR3: CASSPGAENTEAFF
D: -
V: TRBV7-2
size: once
J: TRBJ1-1

DNA: TGTGCCAGCAGCCCCGTTCTAGCGGGGGAGGGAGAGCAGTTCTTC
CDR3: CASSPVLAGEGEQFF
D: TRBD2
V: TRBV7-2
size: -
J: TRBJ2-1

DNA: TGTGCCAGCCTGAAGAGGTCGGGGGAGCAGTACTTC
CDR3: CASLKRSGEQYF
D: -
V: TRBV2
size: -
J: TRBJ2-7

DNA: TGTGCCAGCAGCCCGGTAGCCAAAAACATTCAGTACTTC
CDR3: CASSPVAKNIQYF
D: -
V: TRBV7-2
size: -
J: TRBJ2-4

DNA: TGCGCCAGCAGCCCCCGACCAGGGGATGGCTACACCTTC
CDR3: CASSPRPGDGYTF
D: -
V: TRBV4-3
size: -
J: TRBJ1-2

DNA: TGTGCCAGCAGCTTCGAAAGGGCCTCACCCCTCCACTTT
CDR3: CASSFERASPLHF
D: -
V: TRBV13
size: -
J: TRBJ1-6

DNA: TGTGCCACCAGCAGAGACAGGGGACCTACCTACGAGCAGTACTTC
CDR3: CATSRDRGPTYEQYF
D: -
V: TRBV15
size: -
J: TRBJ2-7

DNA: TGTGCCAGCAGTTGGACGAGCACAGATACGCAGTATTTT
CDR3: CASSWTSTDTQYF
D: -
V: TRBV7-6
size: -
J: TRBJ2-3

DNA: TGTGCCAGCACCAAGTCCGGCGGCCGCTATGGCTACACCTTC
CDR3: CASTKSGGRYGYTF
D: -
V: TRBV5-6
size: many
J: TRBJ1-2

DNA: TGTGCCAGCAGCGTAGTTACCACCGGGGAGCTGTTTTTT
CDR3: CASSVVTTGELFF
D: -
V: TRBV9
size: once
J: TRBJ2-2

DNA: TGTGCCAGCAGTTCCCTAACCGCGGATCTCTTCCCATATACGCAGTATTTT
CDR3: CASSSLTADLFPYTQYF
D: -
V: TRBV27
size: -
J: TRBJ2-3

DNA: TGCGCCAGCAGCCAAGTAGGAACAGACAATGAGCAGTTCTTC
CDR3: CASSQVGTDNEQFF
D: -
V: TRBV4-3
size: -
J: TRBJ2-1

DNA: TGCGCCAGCAGCCAAGACTGGGACAGCAGGATCTATGGCTACACCTTC
CDR3: CASSQDWDSRIYGYTF
D: TRBD1
V: TRBV4-3
size: -
J: TRBJ1-2

DNA: TGTGCCAGCCTCGAGGGGGCAACCTACGAGCAGTACTTC
CDR3: CASLEGATYEQYF
D: TRBD1
V: TRBV28
size: few
J: TRBJ2-7

DNA: TGCAGCGCCGAGGCGGCGGGGGTTGGCACAGATACGCAGTATTTT
CDR3: CSAEAAGVGTDTQYF
D: TRBD2
V: TRBV29-1
size: few
J: TRBJ2-3

DNA: TGCAGCGCCGGGGGCTCTGGGGCCAACGTCCTGACTTTC
CDR3: CSAGGSGANVLTF
D: -
V: TRBV29-1
size: few
J: TRBJ2-6

DNA: TGTGCCAGCAGCCAAGGACAGGGCCAAGCCAAAAACATTCAGTACTTC
CDR3: CASSQGQGQAKNIQYF
D: TRBD1
V: TRBV7-2
size: -
J: TRBJ2-4

DNA: TGTGCCAGCAGCTTGGATAGGGACAAGGGTTCACCCCTCCACTTT
CDR3: CASSLDRDKGSPLHF
D: -
V: TRBV5-4
size: -
J: TRBJ1-6

DNA: TGTGCCAGCAGCCGGACGGGAATGAACACTGAAGCTTTCTTT
CDR3: CASSRTGMNTEAFF
D: -
V: TRBV25-1
size: once
J: TRBJ1-1

DNA: TGCGCCAGCAGTCCCCAAGTGGACAGGGTCGGCGAGCAGTACTTC
CDR3: CASSPQVDRVGEQYF
D: TRBD1
V: TRBV10-2
size: -
J: TRBJ2-7

DNA: TGCAGCGTTGTGGCGGGATTGGGCCCGGAGACCCAGTACTTC
CDR3: CSVVAGLGPETQYF
D: -
V: TRBV29-1
size: -
J: TRBJ2-5

DNA: TGTGCCAGTAGCCGGGATCCCGTCGGTCAGCCCCAGCATTTT
CDR3: CASSRDPVGQPQHF
D: -
V: TRBV6-5
size: -
J: TRBJ1-5

DNA: TGTGCCAGCAGCAGGCTCGCGACCTACAATGAGCAGTTCTTC
CDR3: CASSRLATYNEQFF
D: -
V: TRBV6-5
size: few
J: TRBJ2-1

DNA: TGTGCCAGCAGTGCCCAACAGGGATTGGGGACTGAAGCTTTCTTT
CDR3: CASSAQQGLGTEAFF
D: -
V: TRBV6-6
size: once
J: TRBJ1-1

DNA: TGTGCCAGCTCACCTCCAGGACTCTATGGCTACACCTTC
CDR3: CASSPPGLYGYTF
D: -
V: TRBV18
size: -
J: TRBJ1-2

DNA: TGTGCCTGGACCTTAGGCAGGGAAGATTCACCCCTCCACTTT
CDR3: CAWTLGREDSPLHF
D: -
V: TRBV30
size: -
J: TRBJ1-6

DNA: TGTGCCAGCAGCTCTCAGCGGCGAACTAGCACAGATACGCAGTATTTT
CDR3: CASSSQRRTSTDTQYF
D: -
V: TRBV7-8
size: few
J: TRBJ2-3

DNA: TGTGCCTGGAGTCCGGGAGACTATGGCTACACCTTC
CDR3: CAWSPGDYGYTF
D: -
V: TRBV30
size: -
J: TRBJ1-2

DNA: TGTGCCAGCAGCGATAACGTCAGGGGCACTAATGAAAAACTGTTTTTT
CDR3: CASSDNVRGTNEKLFF
D: -
V: TRBV7-6
size: once
J: TRBJ1-4

DNA: TGTGCCAGCAGCCCGGAAACCCCCGGGGCCAACGTCCTGACTTTC
CDR3: CASSPETPGANVLTF
D: -
V: TRBV7-9
size: few
J: TRBJ2-6

DNA: TGTGCCAGCAGCGCGGACGGGCCTTATGGCTACACCTTC
CDR3: CASSADGPYGYTF
D: -
V: TRBV9
size: -
J: TRBJ1-2

DNA: TGTGCCAGCAGTGGAGGGTTTTACGGGGAGCTGTTTTTT
CDR3: CASSGGFYGELFF
D: -
V: TRBV2
size: -
J: TRBJ2-2

DNA: TGTGCCAGCAGGAGAACAGTAAATCAGCCCCAGCATTTT
CDR3: CASRRTVNQPQHF
D: -
V: TRBV6-5
size: -
J: TRBJ1-5

DNA: TGTGCCTCCGCGGGGCAGGGGAATTCACCCCTCCACTTT
CDR3: CASAGQGNSPLHF
D: -
V: TRBV5-4
size: -
J: TRBJ1-6

DNA: TGCGCCAGCAGACCCGGGACGGATAATTCACCCCTCCACTTT
CDR3: CASRPGTDNSPLHF
D: -
V: TRBV5-1
size: -
J: TRBJ1-6

DNA: TGTGCCAGCAGTTTGGAGGGGCGTGGAGAAGCTTTCTTT
CDR3: CASSLEGRGEAFF
D: -
V: TRBV27
size: many
J: TRBJ1-1

DNA: TGCGCCAGCAGCACGCGACAGGGTAGGAATGGCTACACCTTC
CDR3: CASSTRQGRNGYTF
D: TRBD1
V: TRBV5-1
size: -
J: TRBJ1-2

DNA: TGTGCCAGCAGCTTCGATTCCGGGGGTTCCTACGAGCAGTACTTC
CDR3: CASSFDSGGSYEQYF
D: -
V: TRBV7-2
size: few
J: TRBJ2-7